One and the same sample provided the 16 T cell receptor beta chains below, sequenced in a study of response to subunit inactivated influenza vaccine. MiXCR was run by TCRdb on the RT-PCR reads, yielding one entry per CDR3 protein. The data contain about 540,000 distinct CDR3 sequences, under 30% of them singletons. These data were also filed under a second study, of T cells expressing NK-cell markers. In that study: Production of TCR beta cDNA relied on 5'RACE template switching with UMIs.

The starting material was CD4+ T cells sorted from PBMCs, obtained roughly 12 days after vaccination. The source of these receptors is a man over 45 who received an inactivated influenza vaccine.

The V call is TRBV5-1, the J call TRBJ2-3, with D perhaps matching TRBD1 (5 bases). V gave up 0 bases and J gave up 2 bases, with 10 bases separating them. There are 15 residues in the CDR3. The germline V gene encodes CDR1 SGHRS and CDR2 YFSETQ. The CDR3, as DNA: TGCGCCAGCAGCTTGGATGGGGCCTACACAGATACGCAGTATTTT. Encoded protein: CASSLDGAYTDTQYF.

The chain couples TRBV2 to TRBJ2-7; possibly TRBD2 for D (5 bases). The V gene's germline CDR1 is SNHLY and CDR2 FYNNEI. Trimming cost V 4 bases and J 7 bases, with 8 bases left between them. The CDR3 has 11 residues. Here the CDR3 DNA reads TGTGCCAGCAGTGCTCAGCGGGAGCAGTACTTC. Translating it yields CASSAQREQYF. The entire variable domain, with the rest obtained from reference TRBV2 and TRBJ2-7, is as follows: EPEVTQTPSHQVTQMGQEVILRCVPISNHLYFYWYRQILGQKVEFLVSFYNNEISEKSEIFDDQFSVERPDGSNFTLKIRSTKLEDSAMYFCASSAQREQYFGPGTRLTVT.

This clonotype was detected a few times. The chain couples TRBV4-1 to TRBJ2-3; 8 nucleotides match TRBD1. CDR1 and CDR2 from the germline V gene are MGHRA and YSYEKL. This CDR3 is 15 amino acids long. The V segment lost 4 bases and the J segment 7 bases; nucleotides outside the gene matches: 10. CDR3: CASSLRTGQGNTQYF. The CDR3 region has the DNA TGCGCCAGCAGCCTGCGGACAGGGCAGGGGAATACGCAGTATTTT.

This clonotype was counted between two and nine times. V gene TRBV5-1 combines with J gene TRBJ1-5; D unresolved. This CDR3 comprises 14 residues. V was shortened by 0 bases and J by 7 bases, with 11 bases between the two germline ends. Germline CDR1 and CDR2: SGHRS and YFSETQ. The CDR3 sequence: CASSLGLAAQPQHF. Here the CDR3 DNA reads TGCGCCAGCAGCTTGGGCCTGGCGGCCCAGCCCCAGCATTTT.

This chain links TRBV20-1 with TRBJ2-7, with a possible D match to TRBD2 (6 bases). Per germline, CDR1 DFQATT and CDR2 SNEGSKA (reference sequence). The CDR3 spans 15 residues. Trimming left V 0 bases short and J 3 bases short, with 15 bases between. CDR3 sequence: CSARDRLDSYYEQYF. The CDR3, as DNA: TGCAGTGCTAGAGATCGACTAGATTCATACTACGAGCAGTACTTC.

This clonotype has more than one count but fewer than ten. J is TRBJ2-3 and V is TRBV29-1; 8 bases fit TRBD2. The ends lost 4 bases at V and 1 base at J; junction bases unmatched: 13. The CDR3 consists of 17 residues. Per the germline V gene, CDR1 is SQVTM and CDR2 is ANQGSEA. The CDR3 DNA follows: TGCAGCGTTGCAGGTCTTGCGGGAGGAGGTCGCACAGATACGCAGTATTTT. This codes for CSVAGLAGGGRTDTQYF.

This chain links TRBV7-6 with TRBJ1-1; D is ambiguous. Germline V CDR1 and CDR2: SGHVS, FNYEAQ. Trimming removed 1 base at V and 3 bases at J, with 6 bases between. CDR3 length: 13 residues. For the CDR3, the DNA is TGTGCCAGCAGCTTAGGGCAGTACACTGAAGCTTTCTTT. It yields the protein CASSLGQYTEAFF.

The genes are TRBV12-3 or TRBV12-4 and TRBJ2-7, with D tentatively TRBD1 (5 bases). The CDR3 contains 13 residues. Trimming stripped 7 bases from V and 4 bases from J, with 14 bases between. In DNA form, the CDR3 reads TGTGCCAGCAAAATGAGCCAGGGTTACGAGCAGTACTTC. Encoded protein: CASKMSQGYEQYF.

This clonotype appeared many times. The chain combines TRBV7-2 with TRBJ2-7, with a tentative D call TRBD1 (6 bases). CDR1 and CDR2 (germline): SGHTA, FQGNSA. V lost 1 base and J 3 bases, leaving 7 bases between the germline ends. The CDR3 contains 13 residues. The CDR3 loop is CASSLEQGYEQYF. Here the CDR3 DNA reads TGTGCCAGCAGCTTAGAACAGGGCTACGAGCAGTACTTC.

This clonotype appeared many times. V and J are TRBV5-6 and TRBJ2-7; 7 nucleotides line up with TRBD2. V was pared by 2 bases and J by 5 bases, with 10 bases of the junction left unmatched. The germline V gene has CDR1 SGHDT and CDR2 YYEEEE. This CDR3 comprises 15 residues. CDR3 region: CASSFSPGLDNEQYF. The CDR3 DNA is TGTGCCAGCAGCTTCTCTCCCGGACTAGATAACGAGCAGTACTTC.

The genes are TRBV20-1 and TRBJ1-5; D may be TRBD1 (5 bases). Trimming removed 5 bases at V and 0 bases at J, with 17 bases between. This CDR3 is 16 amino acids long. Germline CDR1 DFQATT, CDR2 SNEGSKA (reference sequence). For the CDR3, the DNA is TGCAGTGCTCCAGTAGTGGACACCAATAGCAATCAGCCCCAGCATTTT. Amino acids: CSAPVVDTNSNQPQHF.

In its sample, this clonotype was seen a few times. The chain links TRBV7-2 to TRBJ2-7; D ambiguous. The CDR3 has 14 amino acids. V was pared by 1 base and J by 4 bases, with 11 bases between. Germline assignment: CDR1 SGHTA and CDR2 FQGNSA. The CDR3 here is CASSLVPGRYEQYF. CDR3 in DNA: TGTGCCAGCAGCTTAGTCCCAGGTCGGTACGAGCAGTACTTC.

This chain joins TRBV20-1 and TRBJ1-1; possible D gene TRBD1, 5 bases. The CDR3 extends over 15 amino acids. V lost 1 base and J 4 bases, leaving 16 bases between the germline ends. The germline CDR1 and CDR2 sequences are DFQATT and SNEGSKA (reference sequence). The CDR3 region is CSARGEITGGTEAFF. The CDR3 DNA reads TGCAGTGCTAGAGGCGAGATCACCGGGGGCACTGAAGCTTTCTTT.

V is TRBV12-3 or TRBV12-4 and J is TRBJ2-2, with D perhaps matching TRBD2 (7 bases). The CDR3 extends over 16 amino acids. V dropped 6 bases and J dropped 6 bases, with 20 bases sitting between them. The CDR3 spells CASSPARGAGSGELFF. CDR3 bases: TGTGCCAGCAGCCCGGCCCGGGGGGCGGGTTCCGGGGAGCTGTTTTTT.

CDR3 DNA: TGTGCCAGCAGGCGAGCCGGGACCGCGAATGAGCAGTTCTTC. Its translation is CASRRAGTANEQFF. The chain employs TRBV28 and TRBJ2-1; the D call may be TRBD1 or TRBD2 (5 bases each). This CDR3 region has 14 residues. The ends were cut back, 6 bases at V and 7 bases at J, with 16 bases in the middle. The germline CDR1 and CDR2 sequences are MDHEN and SYDVKM. The complete variable domain, with remaining parts taken from reference TRBV28 and TRBJ2-1, reads DVKVTQSSRYLVKRTGEKVFLECVQDMDHENMFWYRQDPGLGLRLIYFSYDVKMKEKGDIPEGYSVSREKKERFSLILESASTNQTSMYLCASRRAGTANEQFFGPGTRLTVL.

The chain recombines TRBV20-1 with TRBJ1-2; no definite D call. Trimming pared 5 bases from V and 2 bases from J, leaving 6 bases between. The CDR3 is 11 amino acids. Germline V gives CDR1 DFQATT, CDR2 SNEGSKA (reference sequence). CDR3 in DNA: TGCAGTGCTCCAGAGAACTATGGCTACACCTTC. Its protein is CSAPENYGYTF.